One sample yielded the 3 T cell receptor beta chains listed below, sequenced in a study of radiation and T cells in renal cell carcinoma. Measured with immunoSEQ multiplex PCR; TCRdb has only the in-frame clones, and not every one. Of 20,000 or so clones detected, around 50% appear once; the ten largest clones hold about 22%. Indicated treatment: treatment-naive control, cytoreductive nephrectomy. The specimen comprised tumor tissue, sampled from a patient whose treatment was nephrectomy without radiotherapy. The receptors shown here come from a human donor with renal cell carcinoma.

The genes are TRBV6-6 and TRBJ2-5; D gene ambiguous. The CDR3 spans 12 residues. Trimming stripped 6 bases from V and 5 bases from J, with 10 bases between. Germline loops: CDR1 MNHNY, CDR2 SVGAGI (reference sequence). The CDR3 region has the DNA TGTGCCAGCAGCCTCAACCGGGAGACCCAGTACTTC. This sequence encodes CASSLNRETQYF.

The CDR3 loop reads CASSPTGLGEQFF. Written as DNA, the CDR3 is TGTGCCAGCAGCCCGACAGGTTTGGGTGAGCAGTTCTTC. The chain employs TRBV7-2 and TRBJ2-1; TRBD1 might be the D (6 bases). Deletions cut 5 bases from V and 9 bases from J, with 14 bases between. The CDR3 totals 13 residues. In germline, CDR1 is SGHTA, CDR2 FQGNSA.

Of note for this clone: At one end the junction does not follow the germline gene, possibly because of a read error. The chain combines TRBV7-9 with TRBJ1-1; D is unclear. Germline assignment: CDR1 SEHNR and CDR2 FQNEAQ (reference sequence). The CDR3 runs to 13 residues. The CDR3 nucleotides read TGTGCCAGCAGTTTAGAAGGGCGAACTGAAGCTTTCTTT. Protein product: CASSLEGRTEAFF.